One and the same sample provided the 9 T cell receptor beta chains below, sequenced in a study of blood T cell repertoires in COVID-19. The table came from immunoSEQ multiplex PCR; TCRdb's copy has only in-frame clones and leaves some out. This table has around 100,000 clones, 80% to 90% appearing once. The source material was peripheral blood. Receptors were obtained from a human donor in a cohort sampled during active COVID-19.

This clone was seen a handful of times. This chain uses TRBV4-2 with TRBJ1-2; 7 bases map to TRBD1. Germline V CDR1 and CDR2: LGHNA, YNFKEQ. The CDR3 contains 18 residues. The V segment lost 3 bases and the J segment 2 bases; nucleotides outside the gene matches: 15. This CDR3 reads CASSHRTGDSLRNYGYTF. The CDR3 coding sequence is TGTGCCAGCAGCCATCGGACAGGCGACTCACTAAGGAACTATGGCTACACCTTC.

V gene TRBV19 combines with J gene TRBJ2-1; tentatively, D is TRBD2 (6 bases). The CDR3 contains 16 residues. Germline CDR1 and CDR2: LNHDA and SQIVND (reference sequence). V lost 2 bases and J lost 4, with 15 bases in between. The CDR3: CASSIFTLAAYNEQFF. The CDR3 DNA follows: TGTGCCAGTAGTATATTTACATTAGCGGCTTACAATGAGCAGTTCTTC.

J is TRBJ1-3 and V is TRBV29-1, with D maybe TRBD1 (5 bases). The CDR3 length is 13 residues. The V end was cut by 6 bases, the J end by 4 bases, with 13 bases between. From germline, CDR1 is SQVTM and CDR2 ANQGSEA. CDR3 residues: CSVHPTAGNTIYF. CDR3 in DNA: TGCAGCGTCCACCCGACAGCAGGAAACACCATATATTTT. The variable domain in full, completed from reference TRBV29-1 and TRBJ1-3, reads SAVISQKPSRDICQRGTSLTIQCQVDSQVTMMFWYRQQPGQSLTLIATANQGSEATYESGFVIDKFPISRPNLTFSTLTVSNMSPEDSSIYLCSVHPTAGNTIYFGEGSWLTVV.

V usage is TRBV7-9 and J usage is TRBJ1-1; no definite D call. Trimming cost V 1 base and J 7 bases, with 7 bases left between them. Looked up from germline, CDR1 is SEHNR and CDR2 is FQNEAQ (reference sequence). This CDR3 region has 12 residues. The CDR3 nucleotides read TGTGCCAGCAGCTTAGAGCGGTTTGAAGCTTTCTTT. Its protein is CASSLERFEAFF.

J is TRBJ2-3 and V is TRBV11-2; maybe TRBD1 (5 bases). The length of the CDR3 is 14 residues. Germline V gives CDR1 SGHAT, CDR2 FQNNGV. Trimming removed 3 bases at V and 4 bases at J, with 11 bases between. The CDR3 spells CASSFRVFADTQYF. DNA of the CDR3: TGTGCCAGCAGCTTCAGGGTTTTCGCAGATACGCAGTATTTT.

The J gene is TRBJ2-5, the V gene TRBV20-1; D gene ambiguous. The CDR3 is made up of 12 amino acids. The V gene's germline CDR1 is DFQATT and CDR2 SNEGSKA (reference sequence). Trimming cost V 3 bases and J 2 bases, with 7 bases left between them. CDR3 sequence (DNA): TGCAGTGCTAGTATAGTGCAAGAGACCCAGTACTTC. Encoded protein: CSASIVQETQYF.

This clone was counted a single time. V and J are TRBV6-1 and TRBJ2-1, with 7 positions matching TRBD2. The CDR3 extends over 16 amino acids. Per germline, CDR1 MNHNS and CDR2 SASEGT. The J segment lost 0 bases and the V segment lost 2 bases, leaving 4 bases of the junction unmatched. This CDR3 is CASSERGGSSYNEQFF. The CDR3 DNA is TGTGCCAGCAGTGAACGGGGCGGGAGCTCCTACAATGAGCAGTTCTTC.

The rearrangement joins TRBV19 to TRBJ2-1, with 9 bases matching TRBD2. The CDR3 runs 15 residues. Germline-derived CDR1 and CDR2 are LNHDA and SQIVND (reference sequence). The V segment lost 3 bases and the J segment 10 bases; nucleotides outside the gene matches: 10. In DNA, the CDR3 is TGTGCCAGTAGTATTTCGCGCGGGAGGGGTGGAGAGCAGTTCTTC. Translation gives CASSISRGRGGEQFF.

V is TRBV4-2 and J is TRBJ2-1; TRBD1 might be the D (6 bases). V gave up 4 bases and J gave up 0 bases, with 13 bases separating them. The CDR3 length is 16 residues. CDR1 is LGHNA, CDR2 YNFKEQ, per germline. The CDR3 is CASSRVQGSSYNEQFF. DNA of the CDR3: TGTGCCAGCAGCCGTGTACAGGGCAGCTCCTACAATGAGCAGTTCTTC.